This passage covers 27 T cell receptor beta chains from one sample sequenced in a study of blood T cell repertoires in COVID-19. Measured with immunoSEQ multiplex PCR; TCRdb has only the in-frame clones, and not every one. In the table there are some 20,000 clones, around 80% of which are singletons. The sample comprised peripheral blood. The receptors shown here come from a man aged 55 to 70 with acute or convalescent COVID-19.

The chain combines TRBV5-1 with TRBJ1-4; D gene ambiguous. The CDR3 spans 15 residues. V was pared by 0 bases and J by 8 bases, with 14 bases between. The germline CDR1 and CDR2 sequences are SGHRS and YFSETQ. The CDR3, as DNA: TGCGCCAGCAGCTTGGCCACGGGTCTCGGCGAAAAACTGTTTTTT. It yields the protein CASSLATGLGEKLFF.

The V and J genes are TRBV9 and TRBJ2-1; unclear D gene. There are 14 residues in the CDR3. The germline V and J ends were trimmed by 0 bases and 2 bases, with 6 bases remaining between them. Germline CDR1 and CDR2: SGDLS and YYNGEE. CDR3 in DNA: TGTGCCAGCAGCGTAGGCTCAGCCTACAATGAGCAGTTCTTC. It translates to CASSVGSAYNEQFF.

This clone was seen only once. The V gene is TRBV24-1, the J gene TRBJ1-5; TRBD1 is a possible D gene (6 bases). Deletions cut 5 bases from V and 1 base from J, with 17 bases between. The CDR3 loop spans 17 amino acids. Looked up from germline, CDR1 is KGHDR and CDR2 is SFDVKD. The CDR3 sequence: CATSGKAGAHSNQPQHF. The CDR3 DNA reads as TGTGCCACCAGTGGTAAGGCGGGGGCGCACAGCAATCAGCCCCAGCATTTT.

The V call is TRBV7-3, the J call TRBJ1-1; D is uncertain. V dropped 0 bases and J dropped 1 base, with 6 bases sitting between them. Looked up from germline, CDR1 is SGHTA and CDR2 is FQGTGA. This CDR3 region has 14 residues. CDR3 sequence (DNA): TGTGCCAGCAGCTTAACGCAGTCGAACACTGAAGCTTTCTTT. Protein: CASSLTQSNTEAFF. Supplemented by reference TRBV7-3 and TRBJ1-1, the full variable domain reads GAGVSQTPSNKVTEKGKYVELRCDPISGHTALYWYRQSLGQGPEFLIYFQGTGAADDSGLPNDRFFAVRPEGSVSTLKIQRTERGDSAVYLCASSLTQSNTEAFFGQGTRLTVV.

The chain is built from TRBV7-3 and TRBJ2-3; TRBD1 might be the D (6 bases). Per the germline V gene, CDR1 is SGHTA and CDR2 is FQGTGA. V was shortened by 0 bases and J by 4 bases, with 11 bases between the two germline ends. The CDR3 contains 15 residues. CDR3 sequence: CASSLTPGVADTQYF. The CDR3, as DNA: TGTGCCAGCAGCTTAACTCCAGGGGTGGCAGATACGCAGTATTTT.

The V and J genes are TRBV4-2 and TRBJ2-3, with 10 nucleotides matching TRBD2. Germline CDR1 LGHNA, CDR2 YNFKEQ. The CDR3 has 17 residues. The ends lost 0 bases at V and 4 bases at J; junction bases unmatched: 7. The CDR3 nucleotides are TGTGCCAGCAGCCAAGATACCCTAGCGGGGGTGTCAGATACGCAGTATTTT. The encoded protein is CASSQDTLAGVSDTQYF.

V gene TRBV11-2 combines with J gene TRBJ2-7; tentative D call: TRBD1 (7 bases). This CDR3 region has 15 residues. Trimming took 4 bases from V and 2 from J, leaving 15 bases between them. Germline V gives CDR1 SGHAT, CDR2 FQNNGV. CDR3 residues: CASSSGATGTYEQYF. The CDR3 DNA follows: TGTGCCAGCAGCTCGGGGGCGACAGGGACCTACGAGCAGTACTTC.

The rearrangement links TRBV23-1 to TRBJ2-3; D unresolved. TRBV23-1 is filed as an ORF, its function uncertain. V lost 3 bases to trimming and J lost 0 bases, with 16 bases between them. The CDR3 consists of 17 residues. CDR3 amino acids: CASSQYSLGWSTDTQYF. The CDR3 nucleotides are TGCGCCAGCAGTCAGTACAGTCTGGGTTGGAGCACAGATACGCAGTATTTT.

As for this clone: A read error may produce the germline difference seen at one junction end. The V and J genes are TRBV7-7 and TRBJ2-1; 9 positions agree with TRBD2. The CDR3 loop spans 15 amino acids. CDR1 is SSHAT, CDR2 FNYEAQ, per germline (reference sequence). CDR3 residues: CASSLEAGGPGEQFF. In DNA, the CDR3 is TGTGCTAGCAGCTTAGAGGCGGGGGGGCCGGGTGAGCAGTTCTTC. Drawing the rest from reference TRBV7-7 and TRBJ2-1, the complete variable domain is GAGVSQSPRYKVTKRGQDVTLRCDPISSHATLYWYQQALGQGPEFLTYFNYEAQPDKSGLPSDRFSAERPEGSISTLTIQRTEQRDSAMYRCASSLEAGGPGEQFFGPGTRLTVL.

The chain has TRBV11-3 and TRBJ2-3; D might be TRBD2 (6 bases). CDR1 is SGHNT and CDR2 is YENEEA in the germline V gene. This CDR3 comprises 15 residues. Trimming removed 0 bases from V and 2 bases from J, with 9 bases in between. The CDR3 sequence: CASSLDGGDTDTQYF. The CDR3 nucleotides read TGTGCCAGCAGCTTAGATGGAGGGGACACAGATACGCAGTATTTT.

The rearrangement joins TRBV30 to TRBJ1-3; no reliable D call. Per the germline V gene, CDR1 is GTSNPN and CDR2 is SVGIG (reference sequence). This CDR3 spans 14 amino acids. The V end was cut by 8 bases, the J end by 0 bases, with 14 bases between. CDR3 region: CATDLGVSGNTIYF. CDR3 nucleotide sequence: TGTGCCACAGACCTCGGGGTCTCTGGAAACACCATATATTTT.

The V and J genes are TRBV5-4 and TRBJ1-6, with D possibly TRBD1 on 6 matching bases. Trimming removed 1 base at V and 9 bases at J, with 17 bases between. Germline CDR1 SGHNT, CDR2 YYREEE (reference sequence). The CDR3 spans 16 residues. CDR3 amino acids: CASSLYTQGLGSPLHF. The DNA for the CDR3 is TGTGCCAGCAGCTTGTATACGCAGGGGTTGGGTTCACCCCTCCACTTT.

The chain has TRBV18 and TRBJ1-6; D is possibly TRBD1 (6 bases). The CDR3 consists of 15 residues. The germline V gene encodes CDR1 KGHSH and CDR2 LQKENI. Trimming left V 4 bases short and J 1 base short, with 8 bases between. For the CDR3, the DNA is TGTGCCAGCTCACGCCAGGGGTCCTATAATTCACCCCTCCACTTT. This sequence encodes CASSRQGSYNSPLHF.

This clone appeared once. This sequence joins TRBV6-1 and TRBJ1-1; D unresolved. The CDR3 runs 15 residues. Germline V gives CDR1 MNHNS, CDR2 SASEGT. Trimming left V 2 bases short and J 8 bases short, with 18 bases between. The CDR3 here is CASSESVGFPGEAFF. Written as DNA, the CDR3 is TGTGCCAGCAGTGAATCGGTGGGCTTCCCGGGAGAAGCTTTCTTT.

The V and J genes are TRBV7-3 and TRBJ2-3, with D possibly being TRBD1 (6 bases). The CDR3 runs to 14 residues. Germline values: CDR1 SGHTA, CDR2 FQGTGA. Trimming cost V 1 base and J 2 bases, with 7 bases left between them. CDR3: CASSLNRDTDTQYF. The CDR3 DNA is TGTGCCAGCAGCTTAAACAGGGACACAGATACGCAGTATTTT.

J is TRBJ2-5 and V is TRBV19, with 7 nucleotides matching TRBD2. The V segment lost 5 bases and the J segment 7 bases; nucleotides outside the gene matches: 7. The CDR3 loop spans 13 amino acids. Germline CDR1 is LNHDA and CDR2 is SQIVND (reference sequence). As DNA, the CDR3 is TGTGCCAGTAGTCGGACTAGTATAGGGACCCAGTACTTC. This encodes CASSRTSIGTQYF.

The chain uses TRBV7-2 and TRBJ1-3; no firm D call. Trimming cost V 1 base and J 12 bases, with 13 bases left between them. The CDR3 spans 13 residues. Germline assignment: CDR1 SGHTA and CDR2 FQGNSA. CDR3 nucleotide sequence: TGTGCCAGCAGCTTAGGAGGATCTCCGGTCATATATTTT. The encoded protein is CASSLGGSPVIYF.

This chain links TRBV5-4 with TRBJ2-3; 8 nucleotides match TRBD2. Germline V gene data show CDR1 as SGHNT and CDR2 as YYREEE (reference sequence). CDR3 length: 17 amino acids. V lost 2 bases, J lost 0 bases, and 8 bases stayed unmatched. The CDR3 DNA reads TGTGCCAGCAGCTTAGGCGGGGGGCACATTAGCACAGATACGCAGTATTTT. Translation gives CASSLGGGHISTDTQYF. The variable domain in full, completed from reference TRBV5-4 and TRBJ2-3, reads ETGVTQSPTHLIKTRGQQVTLRCSSQSGHNTVSWYQQALGQGPQFIFQYYREEENGRGNFPPRFSGLQFPNYSSELNVNALELDDSALYLCASSLGGGHISTDTQYFGPGTRLTVL.

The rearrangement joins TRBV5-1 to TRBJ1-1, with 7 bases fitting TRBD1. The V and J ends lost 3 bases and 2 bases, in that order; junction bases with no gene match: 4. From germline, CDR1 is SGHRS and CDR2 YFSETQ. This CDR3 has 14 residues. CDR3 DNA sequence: TGCGCCAGCAGCTCCGGGACAGCAAACACTGAAGCTTTCTTT. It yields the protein CASSSGTANTEAFF.

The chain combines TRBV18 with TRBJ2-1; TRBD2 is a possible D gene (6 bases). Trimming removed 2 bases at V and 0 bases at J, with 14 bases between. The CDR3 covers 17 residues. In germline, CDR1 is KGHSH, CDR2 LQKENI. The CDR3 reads CASSPGEELHSYNEQFF. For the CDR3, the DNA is TGTGCCAGCTCACCAGGGGAGGAGCTTCACTCCTACAATGAGCAGTTCTTC.

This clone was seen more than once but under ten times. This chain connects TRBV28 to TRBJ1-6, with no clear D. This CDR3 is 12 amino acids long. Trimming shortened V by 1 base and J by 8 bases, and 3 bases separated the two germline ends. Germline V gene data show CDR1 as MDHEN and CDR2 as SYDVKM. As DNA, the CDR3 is TGTGCCAGCAGTTTATCGGATTCACCCCTCCACTTT. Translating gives CASSLSDSPLHF.

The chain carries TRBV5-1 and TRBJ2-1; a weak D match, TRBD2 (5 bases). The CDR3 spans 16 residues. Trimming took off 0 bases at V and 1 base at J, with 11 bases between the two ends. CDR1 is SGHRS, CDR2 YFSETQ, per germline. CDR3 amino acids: CASSLGLSGSYNEQFF. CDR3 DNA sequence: TGCGCCAGCAGCTTGGGGCTGAGCGGATCCTACAATGAGCAGTTCTTC.

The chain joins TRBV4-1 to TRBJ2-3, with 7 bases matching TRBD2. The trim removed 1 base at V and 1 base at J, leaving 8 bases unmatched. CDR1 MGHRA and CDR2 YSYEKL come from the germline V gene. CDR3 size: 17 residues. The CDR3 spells CASSQGVWEGGTDTQYF. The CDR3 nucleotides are TGCGCCAGCAGCCAAGGGGTTTGGGAGGGAGGCACAGATACGCAGTATTTT.

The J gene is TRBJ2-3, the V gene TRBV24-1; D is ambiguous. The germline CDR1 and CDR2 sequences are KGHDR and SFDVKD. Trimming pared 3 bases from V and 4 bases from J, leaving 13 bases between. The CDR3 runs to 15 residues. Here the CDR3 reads CATSDHDKIPDTQYF. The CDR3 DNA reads TGTGCCACCAGTGATCACGACAAGATCCCAGATACGCAGTATTTT.

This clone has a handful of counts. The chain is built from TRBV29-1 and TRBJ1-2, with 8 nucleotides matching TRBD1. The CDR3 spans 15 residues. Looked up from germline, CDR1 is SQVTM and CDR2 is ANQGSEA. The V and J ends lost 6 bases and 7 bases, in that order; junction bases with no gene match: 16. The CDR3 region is CSVPRGDRGWGGYTF. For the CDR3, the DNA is TGCAGCGTCCCCCGAGGTGACAGGGGCTGGGGTGGCTACACCTTC.

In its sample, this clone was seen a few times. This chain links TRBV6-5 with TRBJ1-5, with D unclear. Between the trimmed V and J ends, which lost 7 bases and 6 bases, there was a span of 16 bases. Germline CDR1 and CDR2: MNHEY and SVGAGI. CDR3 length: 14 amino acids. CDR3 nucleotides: TGTGCCAGCAATATACACACGCCGGGTCAGCCCCAGCATTTT. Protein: CASNIHTPGQPQHF.

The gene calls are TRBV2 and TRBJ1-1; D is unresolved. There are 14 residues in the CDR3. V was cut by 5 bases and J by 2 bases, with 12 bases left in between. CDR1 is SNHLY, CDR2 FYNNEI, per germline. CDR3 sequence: CASSPRGDNTEAFF. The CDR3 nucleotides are TGTGCCAGCAGTCCACGAGGAGATAACACTGAAGCTTTCTTT. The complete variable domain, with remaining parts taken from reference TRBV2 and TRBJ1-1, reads EPEVTQTPSHQVTQMGQEVILRCVPISNHLYFYWYRQILGQKVEFLVSFYNNEISEKSEIFDDQFSVERPDGSNFTLKIRSTKLEDSAMYFCASSPRGDNTEAFFGQGTRLTVV.